This T cell receptor beta chain was sequenced for a study of early T cells in non-severe SARS-CoV-2 infection. There are 14 residues in the CDR3. Trimming shortened V by 6 bases and J by 5 bases, and 17 bases separated the two germline ends. This clonotype turned up a few times. Unique molecular identifiers were attached to individual cDNA molecules. TCRdb redid the calling of the 5' RACE reads with MiXCR, one entry per CDR3 protein. The sample yields approximately 83,000 distinct CDR3 sequences, 14% seen once. The chain recombines TRBV6-7 with TRBJ2-7; D possibly corresponds to TRBD2 (5 bases). TRBV6-7 is identified as an open reading frame with a role that is uncertain. This TCR was recovered from an adult who was a healthcare worker with PCR-confirmed SARS-CoV-2 infection or an uninfected control (not recorded which). The sample consisted of whole blood. The CDR3 DNA is TGTGCCAGCAGCACCCGGAGGACTCTGGACGAGCAGTACTTC. Translation: CASSTRRTLDEQYF.